The 18 T cell receptor beta chains given below trace back to one sample, sequenced in a study of PD-L1 blockade in urothelial cancer. Specified time point: peripheral blood 6 weeks after treatment start. Method: immunoSEQ multiplex PCR; TCRdb's copy keeps in-frame clones and lacks some. The data show about 120,000 clones, approximately 90% seen once. Sequencing was performed on PBMCs, taken around atezolizumab (anti-PD-L1) treatment. These TCRs come from a man between 60 and 75 years old with urothelial cancer.

The V call is TRBV4-3, the J call TRBJ2-2; D is perhaps TRBD1 (6 bases). V was trimmed by 4 bases and J by 5 bases, leaving 14 bases between them. Germline V gene data show CDR1 as LGHNA and CDR2 as YSLEER. The CDR3 sequence is 15 residues long. The CDR3 spells CASSPDFQGTGELFF. Written as DNA, the CDR3 is TGCGCCAGCAGCCCAGATTTCCAGGGGACCGGGGAGCTGTTTTTT.

This chain uses TRBV7-3 with TRBJ1-5; TRBD1 is a possible D gene (5 bases). V was shortened by 1 base and J by 9 bases, with 16 bases between the two germline ends. Germline lookup yields CDR1 SGHTA and CDR2 FQGTGA. The CDR3 is 15 amino acids. CDR3 DNA: TGTGCCAGCAGCTTAAAGGTAGGGGAAATCGTGCCCCAGCATTTT. Its protein product is CASSLKVGEIVPQHF.

This chain links TRBV5-1 with TRBJ1-4, with D uncertain. V was cut by 4 bases and J by 0 bases, with 10 bases left in between. Germline V gives CDR1 SGHRS, CDR2 YFSETQ. This CDR3 is 15 amino acids long. The CDR3 nucleotides read TGCGCCAGCAGCCCCACCGGGACAACTAATGAAAAACTGTTTTTT. Translating it yields CASSPTGTTNEKLFF.

The genes are TRBV28 and TRBJ2-1; D might be TRBD2 (6 bases). V lost 5 bases and J 2 bases, leaving 13 bases between the germline ends. CDR3 length: 15 amino acids. CDR1 and CDR2 (germline): MDHEN, SYDVKM. CDR3 residues: CASSLETRPYNEQFF. The CDR3 coding sequence is TGTGCCAGCAGTCTGGAGACTAGGCCCTACAATGAGCAGTTCTTC.

This chain uses TRBV7-2 with TRBJ1-3; D not resolved. Germline values: CDR1 SGHTA, CDR2 FQGNSA. V was pared by 5 bases and J by 4 bases, with 12 bases between. This CDR3 has 14 residues. This CDR3 is CASSATQRGNTIYF. CDR3 nucleotide sequence: TGTGCCAGCAGCGCCACCCAACGGGGAAACACCATATATTTT.

This chain connects TRBV6-1 to TRBJ2-3, with D possibly TRBD2 on 5 matching bases. V was clipped by 0 bases and J by 3 bases, with 10 bases between them. CDR3 length: 15 amino acids. CDR1 is MNHNS, CDR2 SASEGT, per germline. CDR3 loop: CASSEARVGTDTQYF. As DNA, the CDR3 is TGTGCCAGCAGTGAAGCGAGGGTGGGGACAGATACGCAGTATTTT.

This clone was recorded only once. This chain links TRBV4-2 with TRBJ1-3; D gene ambiguous. The V end lost 4 bases, the J end lost 0 bases, and 10 bases lay between the germline ends. The CDR3 spans 15 residues. Germline V gene data show CDR1 as LGHNA and CDR2 as YNFKEQ. DNA for the CDR3: TGTGCCAGCAGCCCTCAAACAGTCTCTGGAAACACCATATATTTT. Residues: CASSPQTVSGNTIYF.

This clone was seen just once. The gene calls are TRBV30 and TRBJ2-5; D is perhaps TRBD1 (6 bases). Germline CDR1 GTSNPN, CDR2 SVGIG (reference sequence). Between the trimmed V and J ends, which lost 5 bases and 4 bases, there was a span of 14 bases. The CDR3 sequence is 13 residues long. The chain's CDR3 is CAWDRRAGETQYF. For the CDR3, the DNA is TGTGCCTGGGACAGGCGGGCGGGAGAGACCCAGTACTTC.

The chain links TRBV7-7 to TRBJ2-3; D unresolved. From germline, CDR1 is SSHAT and CDR2 FNYEAQ (reference sequence). Trimming took off 5 bases at V and 2 bases at J, with 14 bases between the two ends. The CDR3 has 15 amino acids. The CDR3 coding sequence is TGTGCCAGCAGCGCAACCCCCGCGGCCACAGATACGCAGTATTTT. Translated: CASSATPAATDTQYF.

The rearrangement uses TRBV6-5 and TRBJ1-2, with no clear D. The CDR3 length is 14 residues. V shed 5 bases and J shed 8 bases, with 18 bases lying between them. CDR1 is MNHEY, CDR2 SVGAGI, per germline. CDR3 coding DNA: TGTGCCAGCAGTGCCTTCCAACCCGGGAGAGGCTACACCTTC. It yields the protein CASSAFQPGRGYTF.

The V gene is TRBV6-1, the J gene TRBJ2-1; 7 bases agree with TRBD2. This CDR3 region has 16 residues. Germline CDR1 and CDR2: MNHNS and SASEGT. V trimming: 1 base; J trimming: 6 bases; junction bases outside the gene matches: 9. The CDR3 here is CASSEEGGLPSNEQFF. The CDR3 DNA reads TGTGCCAGCAGTGAAGAGGGAGGGCTCCCCTCCAATGAGCAGTTCTTC.

This sequence joins TRBV28 and TRBJ2-5; 10 bases fit TRBD1. The CDR3 runs 14 residues. The V segment lost 7 bases and the J segment 4 bases; nucleotides outside the gene matches: 6. Looked up from germline, CDR1 is MDHEN and CDR2 is SYDVKM. Here the CDR3 DNA reads TGTGCCAGCACTTTGGGACAGGGGTTAGAGACCCAGTACTTC. It codes for CASTLGQGLETQYF.

CDR3 nucleotide sequence: TGTGCCAGCAGCGGTGAGCGGGGGAATTCACCCCTCCACTTT. It is translated as CASSGERGNSPLHF. The rearrangement links TRBV9 to TRBJ1-6; tentative D call: TRBD1 (5 bases). V lost 3 bases to trimming and J lost 7 bases, with 11 bases between them. This CDR3 is 14 amino acids long. CDR1 and CDR2 (germline): SGDLS, YYNGEE.

The V gene is TRBV2, the J gene TRBJ2-7; maybe TRBD1 (5 bases). Trimming removed 10 bases from V and 0 bases from J, with 13 bases in between. The length of the CDR3 is 13 residues. The germline CDR1 and CDR2 sequences are SNHLY and FYNNEI. The CDR3 is CATQDTFSYEQYF. The CDR3 DNA is TGTGCCACCCAGGACACCTTCTCCTACGAGCAGTACTTC.

The rearrangement joins TRBV27 to TRBJ2-3; TRBD2 agrees at 7 bases. The germline gives CDR1 MNHEY, CDR2 SMNVEV (reference sequence). This CDR3 contains 16 residues. V gave up 4 bases and J gave up 0 bases; unmatched junction bases: 7. CDR3 nucleotide sequence: TGTGCCAGCAGTTCACTTAGCGGGCCTAGCACAGATACGCAGTATTTT. Its translation: CASSSLSGPSTDTQYF.

With respect to this clone: The sample contains more than one DNA sequence encoding this CDR3. The genes are TRBV6-5 and TRBJ1-1, with no clear D. In germline, CDR1 is MNHEY, CDR2 SVGAGI. CDR3 length equals 13 residues. V lost 0 bases and J lost 1, with 3 bases in between. The CDR3: CASSYSRNTEAFF. The CDR3 DNA reads as TGTGCCAGCAGTTACTCCCGGAACACTGAAGCTTTCTTT.

This clone was observed a handful of times. This rearrangement joins TRBV2 to TRBJ2-5; D possibly corresponds to TRBD1 (6 bases). The length of the CDR3 is 13 residues. V was cut by 6 bases and J by 2 bases, with 10 bases left in between. The germline CDR1 and CDR2 sequences are SNHLY and FYNNEI. The CDR3 spells CASRAQGQETQYF. In DNA, the CDR3 is TGTGCCAGCAGGGCGCAGGGGCAAGAGACCCAGTACTTC.

The chain recombines TRBV5-6 with TRBJ1-1; unclear D gene. CDR3 size: 14 residues. V was shortened by 4 bases and J by 8 bases, with 18 bases between the two germline ends. Germline CDR1 and CDR2: SGHDT and YYEEEE. The CDR3: CASSLKGGGREAFF. The CDR3 DNA reads TGTGCCAGCAGCCTCAAAGGTGGAGGGCGGGAAGCTTTCTTT.